The 21 T cell receptor beta chains below come from one sample, sequenced in a study of T cells after yellow fever vaccination. TCRdb re-derived calls from the 5' RACE reads in MiXCR, one entry per CDR3 protein. The sample shows more than 200,000 distinct CDR3 sequences, more than 3.5% of them seen only once. The specimen comprised PBMCs, sampled 15 days after the yellow fever booster vaccination. These receptors all stem from a man between 18 and 29 years old who received the YFV17D yellow fever vaccine.

This clonotype was seen at least ten times. The V and J genes are TRBV3-1 and TRBJ1-4; D unclear. Germline lookup yields CDR1 LGHDT and CDR2 YNNKEL (reference sequence). The germline V and J ends were trimmed by 1 base and 7 bases, with 10 bases remaining between them. The CDR3 consists of 14 residues. The CDR3 bases are TGTGCCAGCAGCCAAGGTGGAGGTGGTGAAAAACTGTTTTTT. It encodes CASSQGGGGEKLFF.

At least ten counts were recorded for this clonotype. J is TRBJ2-7 and V is TRBV20-1; unclear D gene. Germline V CDR1 and CDR2: DFQATT, SNEGSKA (reference sequence). V was clipped by 3 bases and J by 2 bases, with 8 bases between them. The CDR3 has 12 residues. The CDR3 DNA sequence: TGCAGTGCTAGTGTTCCTACCTACGAGCAGTACTTC. Amino acid sequence: CSASVPTYEQYF.

There are many counts of this clonotype. The chain has TRBV7-2 and TRBJ2-5, with TRBD1 identical over 9 bases. V was pared by 5 bases and J by 5 bases, with 12 bases of the junction left unmatched. The CDR3 contains 16 residues. Looked up from germline, CDR1 is SGHTA and CDR2 is FQGNSA. The CDR3 nucleotides are TGTGCCAGCAGCAGAGGGACAGGGTATCAGGGTGAGACCCAGTACTTC. Its translation is CASSRGTGYQGETQYF.

This clonotype was detected many times. V usage is TRBV6-2 or TRBV6-3 and J usage is TRBJ2-7; D call uncertain. Trimming cost V 3 bases and J 6 bases, with 12 bases left between them. Germline V gene data show CDR1 as MNHEY and CDR2 as SVGEGT. There are 13 residues in the CDR3. CDR3 nucleotides: TGTGCCAGCAGTTATCTGGGTACCCGCGAGCAGTACTTC. The encoded protein is CASSYLGTREQYF.

This clonotype came up many times. The chain carries TRBV19 and TRBJ1-1; D is uncertain. Germline V gives CDR1 LNHDA, CDR2 SQIVND (reference sequence). V was pared by 3 bases and J by 2 bases, with 4 bases between. The CDR3 spans 12 residues. CDR3 protein: CASSIGNTEAFF. In nucleotides, the CDR3 is TGTGCCAGTAGTATTGGCAACACTGAAGCTTTCTTT.

In this sample, this clonotype turned up a few times. The chain employs TRBV5-1 and TRBJ1-4; a weak D match, TRBD1 (6 bases). The ends were cut back, 4 bases at V and 3 bases at J, with 13 bases in the middle. The germline V gene has CDR1 SGHRS and CDR2 YFSETQ. There are 15 residues in the CDR3. The chain's CDR3 is CASSPTGQPNEKLFF. CDR3 nucleotides: TGCGCCAGCAGCCCGACAGGACAGCCTAATGAAAAACTGTTTTTT.

Many counts were recorded for this clonotype. V gene TRBV7-3 combines with J gene TRBJ2-7; no reliable D call. The CDR3 sequence is 15 residues long. The germline V and J ends were trimmed by 1 base and 0 bases, with 10 bases remaining between them. Germline V gives CDR1 SGHTA, CDR2 FQGTGA. CDR3 amino acids: CASSLMWQSSYEQYF. CDR3 DNA sequence: TGTGCCAGCAGCTTAATGTGGCAGTCCTCCTACGAGCAGTACTTC.

This clonotype was recorded many times. The J gene is TRBJ2-5, the V gene TRBV11-2; a weak D match, TRBD2 (7 bases). V lost 7 bases and J lost 8, with 26 bases in between. CDR3 length: 16 residues. Germline CDR1 reads SGHAT; CDR2 reads FQNNGV. As DNA, the CDR3 is TGTGCCAGCACCGGAGGGGGGGTGACCAGCCGGGGAACCCAGTACTTC. Amino acids: CASTGGGVTSRGTQYF.

This clonotype came up a few times. The rearrangement uses TRBV6-6 and TRBJ1-5; D might be TRBD1 (6 bases). V dropped 5 bases and J dropped 4 bases, with 21 bases sitting between them. Germline V gene sequence: CDR1 MNHNY, CDR2 SVGAGI (reference sequence). There are 17 residues in the CDR3. The CDR3, as DNA: TGTGCCAGCAGTCCTGCATTCTCCGTTAGGGGGAATCAGCCCCAGCATTTT. Protein product: CASSPAFSVRGNQPQHF.

This clonotype was seen many times. CDR3 sequence reads: CASSPTAGVSPLHF. Here the CDR3 DNA reads TGTGCCAGCTCACCAACCGCGGGGGTTTCACCCCTCCACTTT. This chain joins TRBV18 and TRBJ1-6; TRBD1 might be the D (5 bases). Germline CDR1 reads KGHSH; CDR2 reads LQKENI. CDR3 size: 14 residues. V lost 2 bases to trimming and J lost 9 bases, with 11 bases between them.

This clonotype appeared many times. This chain uses TRBV15 with TRBJ2-5; 14 bases line up with TRBD2. J gave up 5 bases and V 3 bases, and 8 bases lay outside the gene matches. Germline loops: CDR1 LNHNV, CDR2 YYDKDF (reference sequence). CDR3 length equals 17 residues. This chain's CDR3 is CATSSPGTSGGGETQYF. The CDR3 bases are TGTGCCACCAGCAGTCCCGGGACTAGCGGGGGTGGGGAGACCCAGTACTTC.

V usage is TRBV5-6 and J usage is TRBJ1-5; unclear D gene. V lost 3 bases to trimming and J lost 0 bases, with 16 bases between them. From germline, CDR1 is SGHDT and CDR2 YYEEEE. The CDR3 covers 17 residues. In DNA form, the CDR3 reads TGTGCCAGCAGCTCCCTTGGGCAATACTATAGCAATCAGCCCCAGCATTTT. This sequence encodes CASSSLGQYYSNQPQHF.

This clonotype was seen at least ten times. The chain couples TRBV7-8 to TRBJ2-7; D remains unclear. The CDR3 covers 12 residues. V lost 2 bases, J lost 2 bases, and 4 bases lay in between. Germline assignment: CDR1 SGHVS and CDR2 FQNEAQ. DNA of the CDR3: TGTGCCAGCAGCTTACCACCCTACGAGCAGTACTTC. Translated: CASSLPPYEQYF.

This clonotype showed up many times. This chain connects TRBV6-5 to TRBJ2-5; D remains ambiguous. The CDR3 is 15 amino acids. Germline CDR1 is MNHEY and CDR2 is SVGAGI. V was trimmed by 8 bases and J by 3 bases, leaving 19 bases between them. The CDR3 DNA follows: TGTGCCAGCCTTTATCGTATTAGGGTTGAAGAGACCCAGTACTTC. Translation gives CASLYRIRVEETQYF.

Ten or more counts support this clonotype. The V call is TRBV7-2, the J call TRBJ2-5, with 9 nucleotides matching TRBD1. Trimming cost V 2 bases and J 4 bases; bases outside gene matches: 2. The CDR3 has 14 residues. Germline V gene lookup returns CDR1 SGHTA and CDR2 FQGNSA. CDR3 region: CASSLNRGRETQYF. DNA of the CDR3: TGTGCCAGCAGCTTAAACAGGGGGCGAGAGACCCAGTACTTC.

At least ten counts were recorded for this clonotype. The chain joins TRBV12-3 or TRBV12-4 to TRBJ1-4; 7 nucleotides line up with TRBD1. Trimming at V came to 3 bases and at J to 7 bases, leaving 11 bases not matched to a gene. The CDR3 is 16 residues long. The CDR3 region is CASSFGPTGLGEKLFF. In DNA, the CDR3 is TGTGCCAGCAGTTTTGGGCCGACAGGGTTGGGTGAAAAACTGTTTTTT.

CDR3 amino acids: CASSPRGTGVFEQYV. CDR3 sequence (DNA): TGTGCCAGCAGTCCTAGAGGGACAGGGGTGTTCGAGCAGTACGTC. The chain carries TRBV28 and TRBJ2-7; 10 nucleotides agree with TRBD1. This CDR3 contains 15 residues. Germline trimming cut 5 bases from V and 6 bases from J; bases unmatched to any gene: 10. CDR1 is MDHEN, CDR2 SYDVKM, per germline.

There are many counts of this clonotype. This chain uses TRBV7-3 with TRBJ1-6; D not certain. Trimming stripped 4 bases from V and 14 bases from J, with 15 bases between. The length of the CDR3 is 13 residues. The V gene's germline CDR1 is SGHTA and CDR2 FQGTGA. CDR3 sequence (DNA): TGTGCCAGCAGCTCAGACCCTGACGGGGCCCTCCACTTT. Translation: CASSSDPDGALHF. The complete variable domain, with remaining parts taken from reference TRBV7-3 and TRBJ1-6, reads GAGVSQTPSNKVTEKGKYVELRCDPISGHTALYWYRQSLGQGPEFLIYFQGTGAADDSGLPNDRFFAVRPEGSVSTLKIQRTERGDSAVYLCASSSDPDGALHFGNGTRLTVT.

This clonotype came up many times. This chain joins TRBV5-1 and TRBJ2-7; TRBD2 is a possible D gene (6 bases). This CDR3 comprises 17 residues. The germline gives CDR1 SGHRS, CDR2 YFSETQ. V dropped 0 bases and J dropped 0 bases, with 16 bases sitting between them. The CDR3 bases are TGCGCCAGCAGCTTGGGTGGCGGGGCCAGGAGCTCCTACGAGCAGTACTTC. Translation: CASSLGGGARSSYEQYF.

This clonotype was seen many times. The DNA of the CDR3 is TGTGCCAGCAGCCGGATACGAGATACGCAGTATTTT. Its protein is CASSRIRDTQYF. The gene calls are TRBV14 and TRBJ2-3, with D unresolved. This CDR3 has 12 residues. V lost 4 bases to trimming and J lost 5 bases, with 7 bases between them. Germline assignment: CDR1 SGHDN and CDR2 FVKESK. Looking up the rest from reference TRBV14 and TRBJ2-3 gives the full variable domain: EAGVTQFPSHSVIEKGQTVTLRCDPISGHDNLYWYRRVMGKEIKFLLHFVKESKQDESGMPNNRFLAERTGGTYSTLKVQPAELEDSGVYFCASSRIRDTQYFGPGTRLTVL.

At least ten counts were recorded for this clonotype. The chain combines TRBV4-3 with TRBJ2-7; tentative D call: TRBD1 (5 bases). Germline CDR1 and CDR2: LGHNA and YSLEER. The V gene lost 1 base and the J gene lost 6 bases, with 16 bases spanning the gap. CDR3 length equals 15 residues. Written as DNA, the CDR3 is TGCGCCAGCAGCCAAGTGGGTGGGGCCTTACGCGAGCAGTACTTC. Its translation: CASSQVGGALREQYF.